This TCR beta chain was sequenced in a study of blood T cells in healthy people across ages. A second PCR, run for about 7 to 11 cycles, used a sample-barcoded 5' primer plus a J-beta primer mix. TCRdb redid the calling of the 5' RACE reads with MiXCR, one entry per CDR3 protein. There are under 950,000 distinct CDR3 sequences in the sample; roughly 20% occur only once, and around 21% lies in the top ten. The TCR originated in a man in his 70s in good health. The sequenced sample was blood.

The CDR3 spells CASSWDGLYNSPLHF. The CDR3 region has the DNA TGCGCCAGCAGCTGGGACGGATTGTATAATTCACCCCTCCACTTT. The genes are TRBV5-1 and TRBJ1-6, with a weak D call TRBD1 (5 bases). Germline CDR1 and CDR2: SGHRS and YFSETQ. Trimming removed 3 bases from V and 4 bases from J, with 11 bases in between. The CDR3 is made up of 15 amino acids.